Shown below are 11 T cell receptor beta chains from a single sample sequenced in a study of beta chain features in type 1 diabetes. Of the isolated RNA, all was reverse transcribed, and so the sequenced material was expressed TCRB transcripts. The assay was immunoSEQ multiplex PCR, and TCRdb's table has in-frame clones only and misses some. The sample yields some 40,000 clones, 49% seen once. Sequencing was done on a sample of central memory CD4+ T cells from blood. Every receptor here comes from a woman aged 18-35 years in good health.

The chain carries TRBV28 and TRBJ2-1; 10 bases fit TRBD2. This CDR3 contains 18 residues. With V trimmed by 6 bases and J by 7 bases, 18 bases remained unmatched. Per the germline V gene, CDR1 is MDHEN and CDR2 is SYDVKM. The CDR3 loop reads CASSSLAGIGGFRNEQFF. The CDR3, as DNA: TGTGCCAGCAGCTCACTAGCGGGAATAGGGGGGTTTCGGAATGAGCAGTTCTTC. Combining the CDR3 with reference TRBV28 and TRBJ2-1 gives the whole variable domain DVKVTQSSRYLVKRTGEKVFLECVQDMDHENMFWYRQDPGLGLRLIYFSYDVKMKEKGDIPEGYSVSREKKERFSLILESASTNQTSMYLCASSSLAGIGGFRNEQFFGPGTRLTVL.

This sequence joins TRBV20-1 and TRBJ2-7, with a possible D match to TRBD2 (5 bases). The CDR3 sequence is 11 residues long. Per the germline V gene, CDR1 is DFQATT and CDR2 is SNEGSKA (reference sequence). V lost 6 bases to trimming and J lost 3 bases, with 9 bases between them. The CDR3 DNA reads as TGCAGTGCGCCCGGGGACTACGAGCAGTACTTC. This codes for CSAPGDYEQYF.

This clone appeared a few times. The genes are TRBV28 and TRBJ2-7, with a tentative D call TRBD2 (5 bases). CDR1 MDHEN and CDR2 SYDVKM come from the germline V gene. CDR3 length equals 14 residues. Trimming pared 6 bases from V and 2 bases from J, leaving 14 bases between. DNA for the CDR3: TGTGCCAGCAGGGACCGGGGTTTGACCTACGAGCAGTACTTC. This codes for CASRDRGLTYEQYF.

The chain links TRBV7-8 to TRBJ1-2, with 7 bases aligning to TRBD1. CDR3 length equals 15 residues. The V gene's germline CDR1 is SGHVS and CDR2 FQNEAQ. J gave up 4 bases and V 4 bases, and 9 bases lay outside the gene matches. The DNA of the CDR3 is TGTGCCAGCAGCTCTACAGGGGTAGGAGCCTATGGCTACACCTTC. It yields the protein CASSSTGVGAYGYTF.

On this clone: Germline is not matched at one junction end, which may reflect a read error. The same CDR3 also results from other DNA sequences found in this sample. The chain is built from TRBV4-1 and TRBJ2-7; tentatively, D is TRBD2 (6 bases). Germline V lookup: CDR1 MGHRA, CDR2 YSYEKL. The CDR3 is made up of 15 amino acids. CDR3 amino acids: CASSQEARGSYEQYF. The CDR3 region has the DNA TGTGCCAGCAGCCAAGAAGCACGGGGGTCCTACGAGCAGTACTTC.

The gene calls are TRBV7-2 and TRBJ2-3; TRBD1 aligns across 8 bases. Germline V gene sequence: CDR1 SGHTA, CDR2 FQGNSA. This CDR3 is built from 17 residues. Germline trimming cut 1 base from V and 4 bases from J; bases unmatched to any gene: 10. Here the CDR3 DNA reads TGTGCCAGCAGCTTAGTACGAAGGACAGGGCAGGCAGATACGCAGTATTTT. Translation: CASSLVRRTGQADTQYF.

This clone was picked up a small number of times. CDR3: CASSPWDRGDTEAFF. In DNA, the CDR3 is TGTGCCAGCAGCCCATGGGACAGGGGGGACACTGAAGCTTTCTTT. V usage is TRBV7-7 and J usage is TRBJ1-1; 11 nucleotides align to TRBD1. V trimming: 5 bases; J trimming: 3 bases; junction bases outside the gene matches: 5. The CDR3 is made up of 15 amino acids. The germline CDR1 and CDR2 sequences are SSHAT and FNYEAQ (reference sequence). The complete variable domain, with remaining parts taken from reference TRBV7-7 and TRBJ1-1, reads GAGVSQSPRYKVTKRGQDVTLRCDPISSHATLYWYQQALGQGPEFLTYFNYEAQPDKSGLPSDRFSAERPEGSISTLTIQRTEQRDSAMYRCASSPWDRGDTEAFFGQGTRLTVV.

This rearrangement joins TRBV18 to TRBJ2-4; 9 bases map to TRBD1. V lost 5 bases and J lost 6; bases outside the gene matches: 5. From germline, CDR1 is KGHSH and CDR2 LQKENI. The CDR3 loop spans 14 amino acids. The DNA for the CDR3 is TGTGCCAGCTCAGCCGGGACAGGGATAAACATTCAGTACTTC. It yields the protein CASSAGTGINIQYF. Variable domain in full (rest from reference TRBV18 and TRBJ2-4): NAGVMQNPRHLVRRRGQEARLRCSPMKGHSHVYWYRQLPEEGLKFMVYLQKENIIDESGMPKERFSAEFPKEGPSILRIQQVVRGDSAAYFCASSAGTGINIQYFGAGTRLSVL.

This clone has just a few counts. This chain connects TRBV5-1 to TRBJ1-1; 11 bases match TRBD1. This CDR3 contains 18 residues. Germline values: CDR1 SGHRS, CDR2 YFSETQ. The V segment lost 3 bases and the J segment 1 base; nucleotides outside the gene matches: 11. The CDR3 DNA is TGCGCCAGCAGCTCCAGTTATTCCGGGACAGGGGGGAACACTGAAGCTTTCTTT. This codes for CASSSSYSGTGGNTEAFF.

This chain links TRBV7-9 with TRBJ2-1; 11 nucleotides agree with TRBD2. The CDR3 consists of 13 residues. Germline CDR1 SEHNR, CDR2 FQNEAQ (reference sequence). The trim removed 4 bases at V and 13 bases at J, leaving 6 bases unmatched. The CDR3 loop reads CASSSPGLAVQFF. In DNA form, the CDR3 reads TGTGCCAGCAGCTCTCCGGGACTAGCGGTACAGTTCTTC.

This chain uses TRBV19 with TRBJ1-1; D may be TRBD1 (5 bases). The CDR3 is made up of 12 amino acids. The germline V and J ends were trimmed by 2 bases and 6 bases, with 7 bases remaining between them. The germline CDR1 and CDR2 sequences are LNHDA and SQIVND (reference sequence). Here the CDR3 DNA reads TGTGCCAGTAGTATATGGGGCGCTGAAGCTTTCTTT. It encodes CASSIWGAEAFF.